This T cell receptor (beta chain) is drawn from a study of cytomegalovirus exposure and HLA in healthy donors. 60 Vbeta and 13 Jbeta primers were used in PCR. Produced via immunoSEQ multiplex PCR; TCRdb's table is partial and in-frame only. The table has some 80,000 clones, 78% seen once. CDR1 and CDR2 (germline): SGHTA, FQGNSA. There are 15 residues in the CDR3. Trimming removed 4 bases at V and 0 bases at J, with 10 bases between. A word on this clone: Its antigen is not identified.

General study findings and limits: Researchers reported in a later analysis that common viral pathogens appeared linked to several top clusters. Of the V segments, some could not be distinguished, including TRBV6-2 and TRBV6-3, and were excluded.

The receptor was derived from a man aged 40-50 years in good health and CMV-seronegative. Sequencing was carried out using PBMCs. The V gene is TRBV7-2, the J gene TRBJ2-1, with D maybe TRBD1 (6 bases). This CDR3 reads CASSSGQSSYNEQFF. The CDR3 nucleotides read TGTGCCAGCAGCTCTGGACAGAGCTCCTACAATGAGCAGTTCTTC.